The sequence of this T cell receptor (beta chain) was determined in a study of identical twins. General study findings and limits: Carriage of fewer insertions was seen in abundant cord blood beta clonotypes, whereas memory repertoires showed none. Zero-insertion analyses could be partly confounded by invariant MAIT and iNKT cells. Conclusions rested on cross-sectional statistics rather than following the same donors. There was an excess of low generation probability in the out-of-frame alpha sequences that twins shared.

MiXCR was run by TCRdb on the 5' RACE reads, yielding one entry per CDR3 protein. The sample holds about 570,000 distinct CDR3 sequences; 7.5% to 10% are singletons and the top ten take around 3%. V lost 0 bases to trimming and J lost 2 bases, with 12 bases between them. This CDR3 region has 15 residues. Germline values: CDR1 SGHRS, CDR2 YFSETQ. This clonotype came up a few times. Its antigen is currently unknown. These data were also filed under a second study, of yellow fever vaccine responses in identical twins.

The receptor comes from a woman between 18 and 30 years old in good health. J is TRBJ2-7 and V is TRBV5-1, with D uncertain. Sequencing input: PBMCs. The CDR3 loop reads CASSLVSGVPYEQYF. DNA for the CDR3: TGCGCCAGCAGCTTGGTGAGTGGAGTACCCTACGAGCAGTACTTC. The full variable domain, completed using reference TRBV5-1 and TRBJ2-7, is KAGVTQTPRYLIKTRGQQVTLSCSPISGHRSVSWYQQTPGQGLQFLFEYFSETQRNKGNFPGRFSGRQFSNSRSEMNVSTLELGDSALYLCASSLVSGVPYEQYFGPGTRLTVT.